This T cell receptor (beta chain) originates from a study of early T cells in non-severe SARS-CoV-2 infection. Germline values: CDR1 GTSNPN, CDR2 SVGIG (reference sequence). The CDR3 totals 13 residues. The J segment lost 7 bases and the V segment lost 1 base, leaving 0 bases of the junction unmatched. Many counts were recorded for this clonotype. TCRdb reprocessed the 5' RACE reads via MiXCR and lists one record per CDR3 protein. The sample carries tens of thousands of distinct CDR3 sequences, 6% to 7% recorded once. Sequencing was done on a sample of whole blood. This TCR came from an adult who was a healthcare worker with PCR-confirmed SARS-CoV-2 infection or an uninfected control (not recorded which). The V gene is TRBV30, the J gene TRBJ2-1; 11 bases map to TRBD1. CDR3: CAWSGDRGNEQFF. As DNA, the CDR3 is TGTGCCTGGAGTGGGGACAGGGGGAATGAGCAGTTCTTC.